A single sample gave rise to the 10 T cell receptor beta chains below, sequenced in a study of regulatory T cells in long-lasting Graves disease. Regarding time point: newly diagnosed GD, antithyroid drugs for less than 3 months. The TCR library was prepared using RNA isolated from PBMCs. Construction of the TCR beta libraries employed iRepertoire HTBI primers in conjunction with Arm-PCR of CDR3 regions. TCRdb passed the multiplex PCR reads through MiXCR, listing each CDR3 protein once. The profile shows about 420,000 distinct CDR3 sequences, about a sixth of them singletons. These data were also filed under a second study, of T cells in Graves' hyperthyroidism and ophthalmopathy.

Sequencing used peripheral blood mononuclear cells (PBMCs), obtained at new diagnosis, from a patient treated with antithyroid drugs. The source is a woman aged 18-30 years with Graves disease.

This clonotype was recorded only once. The gene calls are TRBV6-1 and TRBJ2-7; no firm D call. The germline gives CDR1 MNHNS, CDR2 SASEGT. The CDR3 is 12 amino acids. V was cut by 6 bases and J by 2 bases, with 8 bases left in between. The CDR3 nucleotides read TGTGCCAGCAGAGGGTATACCTACGAGCAGTACTTC. Translating it yields CASRGYTYEQYF.

This clonotype was recorded at least ten times. The rearrangement links TRBV7-2 to TRBJ1-1, with a possible D match to TRBD1 (6 bases). Germline CDR1 is SGHTA and CDR2 is FQGNSA. Trimming cost V 6 bases and J 10 bases, with 18 bases left between them. There are 13 residues in the CDR3. The CDR3 loop is CASRLPSQGAAFF. Written as DNA, the CDR3 is TGTGCCAGCAGGTTACCATCACAGGGTGCAGCTTTCTTT.

This clonotype has only a few counts. The gene calls are TRBV7-9 and TRBJ2-7; possibly TRBD2 for D (6 bases). Germline CDR1 reads SEHNR; CDR2 reads FQNEAQ (reference sequence). The CDR3 spans 14 residues. Trimming took 5 bases from V and 1 from J, leaving 12 bases between them. This chain's CDR3 is CASSPRLASYEQYF. The CDR3 DNA sequence: TGTGCCAGCAGCCCCCGGCTAGCGTCCTACGAGCAGTACTTC. Based on the CDR3 plus reference TRBV7-9 and TRBJ2-7, the full variable domain is DTGVSQNPRHKITKRGQNVTFRCDPISEHNRLYWYRQTLGQGPEFLTYFQNEAQLEKSRLLSDRFSAERPKGSFSTLEIQRTEQGDSAMYLCASSPRLASYEQYFGPGTRLTVT.

This clonotype has a count of ten or more. This rearrangement joins TRBV6-1 to TRBJ1-1; TRBD1 is a possible D gene (5 bases). CDR3 length: 14 residues. V lost 7 bases and J 1 base, leaving 13 bases between the germline ends. The germline gives CDR1 MNHNS, CDR2 SASEGT. The CDR3 DNA is TGTGCCAGCACTCGACAGCGTCAGAACACTGAAGCTTTCTTT. Protein product: CASTRQRQNTEAFF.

The chain joins TRBV10-1 to TRBJ2-1; 11 bases agree with TRBD2. The trim removed 4 bases at V and 7 bases at J, leaving 0 bases unmatched. Germline V gene data show CDR1 as WNHNN and CDR2 as SYGVQD (reference sequence). The CDR3 loop spans 13 amino acids. The CDR3 DNA sequence: TGCGCCAGCAGTGGGACTAGCGGGAATGAGCAGTTCTTC. Protein sequence: CASSGTSGNEQFF.

The genes are TRBV20-1 and TRBJ2-7, with a possible D match to TRBD1 (5 bases). Germline V lookup: CDR1 DFQATT, CDR2 SNEGSKA (reference sequence). Trimming cost V 0 bases and J 0 bases, with 9 bases left between them. This CDR3 has 14 amino acids. CDR3 amino acids: CSARDQGSSYEQYF. In DNA form, the CDR3 reads TGCAGTGCTAGAGATCAGGGATCCTCCTACGAGCAGTACTTC.

The sample holds a few counts of this clonotype. V is TRBV7-2 and J is TRBJ2-2, with 10 bases fitting TRBD2. This CDR3 has 17 amino acids. Germline CDR1 is SGHTA and CDR2 is FQGNSA. V shed 4 bases, J shed 2 bases, and the junction held 7 bases outside the gene matches. The DNA for the CDR3 is TGTGCCAGCAGCTCGCTACTAGCGGGAATAAACACCGGGGAGCTGTTTTTT. Translated, it gives CASSSLLAGINTGELFF.

This clonotype has only a few counts. The chain is built from TRBV4-3 and TRBJ1-4, with 8 bases identical to TRBD1. CDR3 length equals 15 residues. Per germline, CDR1 LGHNA and CDR2 YSLEER. V shed 4 bases, J shed 7 bases, and the junction held 8 bases outside the gene matches. CDR3 DNA: TGCGCCAGCAGCCCCCGGACAGGGTGGCCTGAAAAACTGTTTTTT. Translating it yields CASSPRTGWPEKLFF.

The chain recombines TRBV30 with TRBJ2-5, with D possibly called TRBD1 or TRBD2 (5 bases each). The germline CDR1 and CDR2 sequences are GTSNPN and SVGIG (reference sequence). Between the trimmed V and J ends, which lost 3 bases and 3 bases, there was a span of 14 bases. This CDR3 spans 14 amino acids. The CDR3 DNA follows: TGTGCCTGGAGCCGAGGGACCGAAGAAGAGACCCAGTACTTC. The encoded protein is CAWSRGTEEETQYF.

This clonotype was counted many times. The V call is TRBV6-5, the J call TRBJ1-5; 10 bases match TRBD1. Germline trimming cut 4 bases from V and 5 bases from J; bases unmatched to any gene: 5. The CDR3 is 15 residues long. Per the germline V gene, CDR1 is MNHEY and CDR2 is SVGAGI. DNA for the CDR3: TGTGCCAGCAGTTCTGACAGGGGGCGCGATCAGCCCCAGCATTTT. It yields the protein CASSSDRGRDQPQHF.